Below are 3 T cell receptor beta chains sequenced from a single sample in a study of T cell repertoires in cytomegalovirus infection (dated by TCRdb to about 2019). The meaning of the sample's treatment or condition label: in vitro stimulation with specific CMV peptide epitopes to enrich CMV-specific T cells. Sequencing was performed on an Illumina HiSeq 1500. TCRdb redid the processing of the public reads, applying fastp at Q25 and MiXCR, and retained in-frame beta chains. Identical CDR3 proteins give one entry, which carries the most common genes and DNA. The sample table holds hundreds of thousands of distinct CDR3 sequences, of which about 44% were seen once. 43% of the sample goes to the ten largest clones. Their antigens are not known. The sample was cultured PBMCs, taken from culture after CMV antigen stimulation. Source of these receptors: a human donor in good health (CMV status not recorded). Some clones in this sample may be carry-over from other donors' samples.

This chain connects TRBV6-8 to TRBJ1-3; D is perhaps TRBD1 (5 bases). Germline CDR1 MNHGY, CDR2 SAAAGT. The CDR3 spans 13 residues. The ends were cut back, 6 bases at V and 5 bases at J, with 11 bases in the middle. CDR3 sequence: CASRQGGRNTIYF. The CDR3 nucleotides are TGTGCCAGCAGGCAGGGTGGGAGAAACACCATATATTTT.

The rearrangement uses TRBV28 and TRBJ2-3; D is possibly TRBD2 (6 bases). Germline V lookup: CDR1 MDHEN, CDR2 SYDVKM. The CDR3 extends over 16 amino acids. V was trimmed by 2 bases and J by 2 bases, leaving 14 bases between them. The CDR3, as DNA: TGTGCCAGCAGTTTAGGTCCCTTAGCGGACACAGATACGCAGTATTTT. The encoded protein is CASSLGPLADTDTQYF.

The sample holds one count of this clonotype. The chain uses TRBV7-6 and TRBJ2-7; D tentatively fits TRBD1 or TRBD2 (7 bases each). The ends were cut back, 5 bases at V and 7 bases at J, with 21 bases in the middle. This CDR3 has 15 amino acids. Germline V CDR1 and CDR2: SGHVS, FNYEAQ. Here the CDR3 reads CASSPESGGVREQYF. The DNA of the CDR3 is TGTGCCAGCAGCCCAGAATCAGGGGGGGTTAGGGAGCAGTACTTC.